This T cell receptor (beta chain) was captured by sequencing in a study of early stage breast cancer tumors. TCRdb keeps only in-frame clones here, not all; method: immunoSEQ multiplex PCR. The sample lists approximately 30,000 clones, 80% occurring once. V was pared by 2 bases and J by 3 bases, with 14 bases between. The germline V gene encodes CDR1 MDHEN and CDR2 SYDVKM. The CDR3 totals 15 residues. The sequence derives from a person between 60 and 69 years old with breast cancer. Specimen: blood. This chain uses TRBV28 with TRBJ2-7; D may be TRBD1 (6 bases). CDR3 in amino acids: CASSLGGGFNYEQYF. CDR3 nucleotide sequence: TGTGCCAGCAGTTTAGGGGGCGGTTTTAACTACGAGCAGTACTTC.